There are many counts of the clone carrying this TCR beta chain. The antigen remains undetermined. This sample is part of a study of T cells in Graves' hyperthyroidism and ophthalmopathy. About the study: Staff took peripheral blood when the initial diagnosis was made, before any treatment began. Findings of the study overall: Blood also held most thyroid clonotypes expanded beyond 0.001.

Graves' hyperthyroidism was deemed stable given no ophthalmopathy progression within 18 months. Diagnosis relied on clinical symptoms, serum thyroxine and TRAb, thyroid ultrasound and orbital computed tomography. The investigators amplified TCR beta CDR3 regions from RNA transcripts. HTBI primers were used for first-round RT-PCR of the TCR CDR3. TCRdb processed the multiplex PCR reads anew with MiXCR; each CDR3 protein has one entry. The data hold 300,000 to 400,000 distinct CDR3 sequences, with under 25% observed a single time. Germline values: CDR1 SQVTM, CDR2 ANQGSEA. V was trimmed by 4 bases and J by 1 base, leaving 12 bases between them. This CDR3 is 14 amino acids long.

This sequence joins TRBV29-1 and TRBJ2-3; D tentatively fits TRBD1 or TRBD2 (5 bases each). The source of this sequence is a woman aged 45-65 years with Graves' hyperthyroidism. The sequenced material came from blood. In DNA form, the CDR3 reads TGCAGCGTTGCTAGGCAGGGAGGCACAGATACGCAGTATTTT. Residues: CSVARQGGTDTQYF.